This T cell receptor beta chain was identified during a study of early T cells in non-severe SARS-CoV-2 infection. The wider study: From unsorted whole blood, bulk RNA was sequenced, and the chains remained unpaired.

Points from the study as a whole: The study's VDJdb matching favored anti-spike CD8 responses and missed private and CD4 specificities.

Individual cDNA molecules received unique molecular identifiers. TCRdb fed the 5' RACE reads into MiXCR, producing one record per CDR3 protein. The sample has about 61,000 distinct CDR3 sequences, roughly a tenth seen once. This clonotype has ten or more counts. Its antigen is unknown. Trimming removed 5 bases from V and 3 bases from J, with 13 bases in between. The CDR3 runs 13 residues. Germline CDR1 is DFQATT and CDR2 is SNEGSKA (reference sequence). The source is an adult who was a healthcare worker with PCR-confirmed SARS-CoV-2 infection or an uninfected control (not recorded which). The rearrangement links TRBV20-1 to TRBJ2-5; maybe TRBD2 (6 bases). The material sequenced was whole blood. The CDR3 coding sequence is TGCAGTGCTCGTTGGAGGGTGAAAGAGACCCAGTACTTC. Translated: CSARWRVKETQYF.